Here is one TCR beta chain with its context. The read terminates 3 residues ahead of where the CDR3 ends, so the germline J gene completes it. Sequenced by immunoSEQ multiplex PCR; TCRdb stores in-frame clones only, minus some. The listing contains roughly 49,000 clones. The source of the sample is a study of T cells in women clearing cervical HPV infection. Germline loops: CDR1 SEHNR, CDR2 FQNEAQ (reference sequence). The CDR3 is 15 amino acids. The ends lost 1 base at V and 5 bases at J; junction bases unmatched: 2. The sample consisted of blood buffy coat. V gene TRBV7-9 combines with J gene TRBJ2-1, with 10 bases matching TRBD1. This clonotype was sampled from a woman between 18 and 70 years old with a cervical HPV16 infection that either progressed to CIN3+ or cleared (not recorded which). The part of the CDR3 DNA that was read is TGTGCCAGCAGCTTAGTGGGGACAGGGGACAATGAG. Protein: CASSLVGTGDNE. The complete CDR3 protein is CASSLVGTGDNEQFF.